This TCR beta chain came from a study of blood T cell repertoires in COVID-19. The sample holds one count of this clone. The data were produced by immunoSEQ multiplex PCR, yet TCRdb's version contains in-frame clones alone and is incomplete. The sample holds around 310,000 clones, 85% to 90% seen once. CDR1 is GTSNPN and CDR2 is SVGIG in the germline V gene (reference sequence). The V and J ends lost 3 bases and 3 bases, in that order; junction bases with no gene match: 3. CDR3 length: 14 amino acids. V usage is TRBV30 and J usage is TRBJ1-2; TRBD1 matches 11 bases. The receptor was isolated from a woman aged 40 to 55 with COVID-19, enrolled during active disease. Specimen: peripheral blood. CDR3 protein: CAWSSGQGDYGYTF. DNA for the CDR3: TGTGCCTGGAGCTCGGGACAGGGGGACTATGGCTACACCTTC.